Reported below is one T cell receptor (beta chain). The sample comes from a study of cytomegalovirus exposure and HLA in healthy donors. With 60 Vbeta and 13 Jbeta primers, the PCR was carried out. Some clones are missing from TCRdb's copy, which holds only in-frame ones; the method was immunoSEQ multiplex PCR. The data show 100,000 to 150,000 clones, around three quarters seen once. The source of this sequence is a human donor in good health. Sequencing was carried out using PBMCs.

CDR3 in DNA: TGTGCCAGCAGTCCCGGACTAGCGGGAAGGGTCACAGATACGCAGTATTTT. Translated, it gives CASSPGLAGRVTDTQYF. The V and J genes are TRBV11-3 and TRBJ2-3, with 12 bases identical to TRBD2. Germline CDR1 SGHNT, CDR2 YENEEA. This CDR3 has 17 residues. J lost 2 bases, V lost 6 bases, and 9 bases had no gene match.